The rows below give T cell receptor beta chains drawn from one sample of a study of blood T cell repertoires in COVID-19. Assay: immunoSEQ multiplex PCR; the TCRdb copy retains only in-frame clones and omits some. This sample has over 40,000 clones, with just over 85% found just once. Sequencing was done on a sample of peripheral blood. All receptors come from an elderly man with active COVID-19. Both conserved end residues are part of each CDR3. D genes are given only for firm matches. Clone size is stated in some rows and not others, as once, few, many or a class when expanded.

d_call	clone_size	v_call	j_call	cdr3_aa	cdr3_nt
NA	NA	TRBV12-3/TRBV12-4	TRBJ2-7	CASSPGGANEQYF	TGTGCCAGCAGCCCAGGAGGGGCTAACGAGCAGTACTTC
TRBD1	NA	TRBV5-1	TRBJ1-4	CASSTGQGGTNEKLFF	TGCGCCAGCAGCACCGGACAGGGAGGAACTAATGAAAAACTGTTTTTT
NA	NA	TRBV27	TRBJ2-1	CASSLWGWTYNEQFF	TGTGCCAGCAGTTTATGGGGCTGGACCTACAATGAGCAGTTCTTC
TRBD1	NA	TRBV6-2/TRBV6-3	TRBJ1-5	CAISPRDRDQPQHF	TGTGCCATCAGCCCTAGGGACAGGGATCAGCCCCAGCATTTT
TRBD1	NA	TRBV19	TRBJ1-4	CASSTTGREKLFF	TGTGCCAGTAGTACGACAGGGAGGGAAAAACTGTTTTTT
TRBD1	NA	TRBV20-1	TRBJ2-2	CSASLGGQGGTGELFF	TGCAGTGCTAGTCTCGGGGGACAGGGGGGCACCGGGGAGCTGTTTTTT
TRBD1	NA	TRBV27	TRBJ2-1	CASSFNGQGARNEQFF	TGTGCCAGCAGTTTCAATGGACAGGGGGCAAGAAATGAGCAGTTCTTC
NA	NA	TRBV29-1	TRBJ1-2	CSVAVGRDYGYTF	TGCAGCGTTGCCGTGGGGAGGGACTATGGCTACACCTTC
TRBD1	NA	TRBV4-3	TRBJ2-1	CASSQDSKAGGWYEQFF	TGCGCCAGCAGCCAAGATTCGAAGGCAGGGGGTTGGTATGAGCAGTTCTTC
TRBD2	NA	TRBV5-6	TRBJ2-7	CASSLGLARSYEQYF	TGTGCCAGCAGCTTGGGACTAGCGCGCTCCTACGAGCAGTACTTC
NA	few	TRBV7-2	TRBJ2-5	CASSLVRGQQETQYF	TGTGCCAGCAGCTTAGTACGCGGACAGCAAGAGACCCAGTACTTC
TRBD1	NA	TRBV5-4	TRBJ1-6	CASSPDREVLHF	TGTGCCAGCAGCCCTGACAGGGAGGTCCTCCACTTT
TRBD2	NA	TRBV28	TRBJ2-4	CASSPPSGGNIQYF	TGTGCCAGCAGCCCCCCTAGCGGGGGAAACATTCAGTACTTC
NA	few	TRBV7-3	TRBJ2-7	CASSAASTSEQYF	TGTGCCAGCAGCGCCGCTTCGACAAGTGAGCAGTACTTC
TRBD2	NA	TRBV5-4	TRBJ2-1	CASSLFSGSTAREQFF	TGTGCCAGCAGCTTATTTAGCGGGAGCACGGCGAGAGAGCAGTTCTTC
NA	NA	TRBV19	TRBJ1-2	CASSIDNEGFTYYGYTF	TGTGCCAGTAGTATAGACAACGAGGGCTTTACCTACTATGGCTACACCTTC
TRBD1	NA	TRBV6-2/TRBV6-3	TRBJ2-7	CASSRGQGALPTYEQYF	TGTGCCAGCAGTCGGGGACAGGGGGCCCTTCCGACCTACGAGCAGTACTTC
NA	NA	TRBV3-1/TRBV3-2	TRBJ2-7	CASSQGSSLYDEQYF	TGTGCCAGCAGCCAAGGCTCTAGCCTATACGACGAGCAGTACTTC
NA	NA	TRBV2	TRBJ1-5	CASGEQELQPQHF	TGTGCCAGCGGGGAACAGGAGCTTCAGCCCCAGCATTTT
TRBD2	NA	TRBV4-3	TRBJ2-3	CASSQGRLAGGDTQYF	TGCGCCAGCAGCCAAGGACGACTAGCGGGAGGGGACACGCAGTATTTT
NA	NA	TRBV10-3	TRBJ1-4	CAISGGGTEKLFF	TGTGCCATCAGTGGCGGGGGAACGGAAAAACTGTTTTTT
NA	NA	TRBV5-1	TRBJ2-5	CASQTAPRVRQETQYF	TGCGCCAGCCAAACGGCCCCCCGGGTTCGCCAAGAGACCCAGTACTTC
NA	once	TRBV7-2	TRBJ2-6	CASSLGGSGANVLTF	TGTGCCAGCAGCTTAGGCGGCTCTGGGGCCAACGTCCTGACTTTC
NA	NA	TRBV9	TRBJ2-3	CASTSAGGQTDTQYF	TGTGCCAGCACCTCGGCAGGTGGCCAAACAGATACGCAGTATTTT
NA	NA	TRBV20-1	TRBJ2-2	CSASRRANTGELFF	TGCAGTGCTAGTCGGAGGGCGAACACCGGGGAGCTGTTTTTT
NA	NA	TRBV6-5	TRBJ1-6	CASSTQGFYNSPLHF	TGTGCCAGCAGTACCCAGGGGTTCTATAATTCACCCCTCCACTTT